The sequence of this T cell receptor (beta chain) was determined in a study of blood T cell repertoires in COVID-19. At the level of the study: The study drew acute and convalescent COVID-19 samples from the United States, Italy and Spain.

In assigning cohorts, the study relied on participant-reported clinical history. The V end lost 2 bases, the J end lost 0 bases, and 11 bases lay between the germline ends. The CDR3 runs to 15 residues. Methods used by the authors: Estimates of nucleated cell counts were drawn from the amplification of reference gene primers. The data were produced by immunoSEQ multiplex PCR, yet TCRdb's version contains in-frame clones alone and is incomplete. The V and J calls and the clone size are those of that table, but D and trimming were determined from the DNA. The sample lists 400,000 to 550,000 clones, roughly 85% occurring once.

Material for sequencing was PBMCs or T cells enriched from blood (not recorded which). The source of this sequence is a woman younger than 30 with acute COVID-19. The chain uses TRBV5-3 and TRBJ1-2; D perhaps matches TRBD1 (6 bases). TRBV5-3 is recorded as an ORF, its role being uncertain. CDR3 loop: CARSFLDRSNYGYTF. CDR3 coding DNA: TGTGCCAGAAGCTTTCTGGACAGATCTAACTATGGCTACACCTTC.